The entry that follows covers one T cell receptor beta chain sequence. Its antigen is unknown. Using immunoSEQ multiplex PCR, the repertoire was profiled, and TCRdb retains in-frame clones only, with some absent. This table holds more than 45,000 clones, 70% to 90% found once. The CDR3 totals 15 residues. Germline CDR1 is SGHNT and CDR2 is YYREEE (reference sequence). Deletions cut 0 bases from V and 2 bases from J, with 10 bases between. This sample was included in a study of a mutant IDH1 vaccine in newly diagnosed glioma. Time point noted: week 35, safety follow-up. The vaccine gave 300 ug of a 20-mer mutant IDH1 peptide subcutaneously per dose. Newly diagnosed WHO grade 3 or 4 IDH1-mutant, ATRX-lost astrocytomas were identified in the donors. Findings and limits, study-wide: Pseudoprogression looked unconnected to shifts in top peripheral T cell clonotypes. Of the patients, roughly 95% had vaccine-induced immune responses.

The chain couples TRBV5-4 to TRBJ2-3, with a weak D call TRBD2 (6 bases). The source material was PBMCs, sampled from a glioma patient whose treatment included an IDH1 peptide vaccine. The TCR originated in a woman between 40 and 55 years old with glioma. Here the CDR3 reads CASSLGLAPTDTQYF. The CDR3 bases are TGTGCCAGCAGCTTGGGGCTAGCGCCCACAGATACGCAGTATTTT.